Included here is one TCR beta chain sequence, with context. Original methodology: Amplification with reference gene primers provided the estimates of nucleated cell counts. The protocol was immunoSEQ multiplex PCR, while the TCRdb copy is restricted to in-frame clones and leaves out a portion. V and J calls and clone size come straight from that table; D and trimming were deduced from the DNA. Of around 330,000 clones listed, 85% are singletons. The data were taken from a study of blood T cell repertoires in COVID-19. Participant age was about 18 to 100 years, and participants resided in fewer than 30 US areas. Cohort assignment relied on participant-reported clinical history. Germline V gene lookup returns CDR1 LGHDT and CDR2 YNNKEL (reference sequence). Trimming removed 4 bases from V and 5 bases from J; junction bases left unmatched: 6. CDR3 size: 14 residues.

This clonotype was obtained from a woman in her twenties or thirties who had been exposed to COVID-19. Sequencing was carried out using PBMCs or T cells enriched from blood (not recorded which). The rearrangement links TRBV3-1 (or the pseudogene TRBV3-2) to TRBJ2-5, with TRBD1 matching over 8 bases. For the CDR3, the DNA is TGTGCCAGCAGCCGAAGCAGGGGGCGGGAGACCCAGTACTTC. This translates into CASSRSRGRETQYF.